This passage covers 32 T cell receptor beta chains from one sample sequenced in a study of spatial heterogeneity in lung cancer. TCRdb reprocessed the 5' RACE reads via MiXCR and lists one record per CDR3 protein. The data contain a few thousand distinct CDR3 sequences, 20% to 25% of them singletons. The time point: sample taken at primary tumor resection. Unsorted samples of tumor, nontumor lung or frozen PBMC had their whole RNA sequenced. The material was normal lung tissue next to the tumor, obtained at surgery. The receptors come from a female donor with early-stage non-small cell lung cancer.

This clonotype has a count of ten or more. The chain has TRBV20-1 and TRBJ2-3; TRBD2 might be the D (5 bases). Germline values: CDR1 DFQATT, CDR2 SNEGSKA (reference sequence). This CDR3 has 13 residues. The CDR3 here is CSGNDLSTDTQYF. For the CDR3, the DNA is TGCAGCGGGAATGACCTTAGCACAGATACGCAGTATTTT.

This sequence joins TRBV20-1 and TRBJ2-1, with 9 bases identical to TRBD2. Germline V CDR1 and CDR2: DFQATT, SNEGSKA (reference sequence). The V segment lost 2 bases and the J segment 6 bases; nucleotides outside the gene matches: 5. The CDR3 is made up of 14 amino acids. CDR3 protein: CSARSGRTANEQFF. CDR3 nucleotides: TGCAGTGCTAGAAGCGGGAGGACGGCCAATGAGCAGTTCTTC.

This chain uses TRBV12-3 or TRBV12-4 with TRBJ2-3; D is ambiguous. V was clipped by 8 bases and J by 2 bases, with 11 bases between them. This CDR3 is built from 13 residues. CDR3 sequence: CASRVLSTDTQYF. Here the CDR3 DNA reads TGTGCCAGCCGGGTTCTTTCCACAGATACGCAGTATTTT.

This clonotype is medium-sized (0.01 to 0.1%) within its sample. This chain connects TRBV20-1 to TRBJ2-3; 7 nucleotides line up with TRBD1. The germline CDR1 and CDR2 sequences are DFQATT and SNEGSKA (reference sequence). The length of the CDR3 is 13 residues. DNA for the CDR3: TGCAGCCCGGGACAGCCGAGCACAGATACGCAGTATTTT. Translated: CSPGQPSTDTQYF.

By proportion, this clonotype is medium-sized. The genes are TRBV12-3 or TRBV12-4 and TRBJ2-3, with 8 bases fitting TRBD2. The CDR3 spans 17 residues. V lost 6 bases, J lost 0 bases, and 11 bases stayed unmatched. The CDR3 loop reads CASSPRLAGSSTDTQYF. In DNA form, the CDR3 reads TGTGCCAGCAGCCCAAGGTTAGCGGGATCTAGCACAGATACGCAGTATTTT.

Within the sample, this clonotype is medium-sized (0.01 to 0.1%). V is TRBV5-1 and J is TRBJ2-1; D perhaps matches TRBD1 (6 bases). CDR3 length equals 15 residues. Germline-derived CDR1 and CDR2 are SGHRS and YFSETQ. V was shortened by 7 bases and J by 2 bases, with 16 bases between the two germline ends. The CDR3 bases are TGCGCCAGCTTTTCTAGGGACAAGGCCTACAATGAGCAGTTCTTC. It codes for CASFSRDKAYNEQFF. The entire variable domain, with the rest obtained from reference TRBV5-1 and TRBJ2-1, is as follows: KAGVTQTPRYLIKTRGQQVTLSCSPISGHRSVSWYQQTPGQGLQFLFEYFSETQRNKGNFPGRFSGRQFSNSRSEMNVSTLELGDSALYLCASFSRDKAYNEQFFGPGTRLTVL.

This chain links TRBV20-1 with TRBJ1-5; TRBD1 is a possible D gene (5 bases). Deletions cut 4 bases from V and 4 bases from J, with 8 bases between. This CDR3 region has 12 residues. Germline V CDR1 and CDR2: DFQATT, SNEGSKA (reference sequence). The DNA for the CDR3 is TGCAGTGCTAAGAAGGGGAATCAGCCCCAGCATTTT. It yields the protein CSAKKGNQPQHF.

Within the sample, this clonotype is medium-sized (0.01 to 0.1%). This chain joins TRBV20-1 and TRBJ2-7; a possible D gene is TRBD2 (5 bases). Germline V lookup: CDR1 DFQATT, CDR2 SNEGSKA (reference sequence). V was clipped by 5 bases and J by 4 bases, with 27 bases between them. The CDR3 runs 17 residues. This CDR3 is CSAGRDALSSGGYEQYF. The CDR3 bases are TGCAGTGCTGGCCGAGACGCCCTCTCCTCCGGAGGTTACGAGCAGTACTTC.

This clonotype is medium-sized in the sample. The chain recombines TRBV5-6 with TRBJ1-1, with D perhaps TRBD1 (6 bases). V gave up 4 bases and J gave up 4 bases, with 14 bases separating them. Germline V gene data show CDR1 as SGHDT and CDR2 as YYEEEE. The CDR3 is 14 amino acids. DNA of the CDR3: TGTGCCAGCAGCCCGGGACGCAGGGGCACTGAAGCTTTCTTT. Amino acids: CASSPGRRGTEAFF. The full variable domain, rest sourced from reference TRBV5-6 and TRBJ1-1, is DAGVTQSPTHLIKTRGQQVTLRCSPKSGHDTVSWYQQALGQGPQFIFQYYEEEERQRGNFPDRFSGHQFPNYSSELNVNALLLGDSALYLCASSPGRRGTEAFFGQGTRLTVV.

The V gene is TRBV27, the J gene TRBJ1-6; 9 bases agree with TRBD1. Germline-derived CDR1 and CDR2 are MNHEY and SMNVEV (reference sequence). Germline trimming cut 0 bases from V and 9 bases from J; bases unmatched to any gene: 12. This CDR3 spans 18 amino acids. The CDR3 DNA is TGTGCCAGCAGTTTATCTCCTGTTACAGGGGGCTATCGTTCACCCCTCCACTTT. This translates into CASSLSPVTGGYRSPLHF.

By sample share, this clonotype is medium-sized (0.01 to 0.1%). The CDR3 DNA is TGTGCCAGCAGTGTACAACGAGCTAACTATGGCTACACCTTC. Protein: CASSVQRANYGYTF. This chain uses TRBV6-5 with TRBJ1-2; D uncertain. V was cut by 5 bases and J by 0 bases, with 10 bases left in between. The CDR3 is 14 residues long. Germline V gene data show CDR1 as MNHEY and CDR2 as SVGAGI.

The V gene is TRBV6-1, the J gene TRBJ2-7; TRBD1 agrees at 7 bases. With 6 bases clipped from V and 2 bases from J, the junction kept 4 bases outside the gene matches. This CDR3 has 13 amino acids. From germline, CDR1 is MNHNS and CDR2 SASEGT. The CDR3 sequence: CASSGTATYEQYF. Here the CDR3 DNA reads TGTGCCAGCAGCGGGACAGCCACCTACGAGCAGTACTTC.

CDR3 bases: TGTGCCAGCAGAACCGGGACATATAACACCGGGGAGCTGTTTTTT. This gives the protein CASRTGTYNTGELFF. The chain carries TRBV6-6 and TRBJ2-2; D possibly corresponds to TRBD1 (6 bases). The CDR3 sequence is 15 residues long. V was clipped by 6 bases and J by 2 bases, with 13 bases between them. CDR1 is MNHNY, CDR2 SVGAGI, per germline (reference sequence).

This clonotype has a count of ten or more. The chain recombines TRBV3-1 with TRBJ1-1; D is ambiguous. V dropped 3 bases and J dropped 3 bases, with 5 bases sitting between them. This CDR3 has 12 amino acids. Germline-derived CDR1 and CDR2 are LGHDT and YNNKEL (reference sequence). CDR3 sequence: CASSQGYTEAFF. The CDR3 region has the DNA TGTGCCAGCAGCCAGGGGTACACTGAAGCTTTCTTT.

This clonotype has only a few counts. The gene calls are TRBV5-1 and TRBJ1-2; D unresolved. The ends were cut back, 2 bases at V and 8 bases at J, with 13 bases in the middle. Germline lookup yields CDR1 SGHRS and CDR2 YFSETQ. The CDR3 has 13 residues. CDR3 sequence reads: CASSLEGAAGYTF. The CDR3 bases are TGCGCCAGCAGCTTAGAGGGCGCAGCGGGCTACACCTTC.

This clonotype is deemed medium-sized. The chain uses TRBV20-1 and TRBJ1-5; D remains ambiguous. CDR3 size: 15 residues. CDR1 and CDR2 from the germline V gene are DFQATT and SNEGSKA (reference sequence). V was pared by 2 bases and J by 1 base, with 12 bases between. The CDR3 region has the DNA TGCAGTGCTAGATCCGCGGGAATCAGCAATCAGCCCCAGCATTTT. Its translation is CSARSAGISNQPQHF.

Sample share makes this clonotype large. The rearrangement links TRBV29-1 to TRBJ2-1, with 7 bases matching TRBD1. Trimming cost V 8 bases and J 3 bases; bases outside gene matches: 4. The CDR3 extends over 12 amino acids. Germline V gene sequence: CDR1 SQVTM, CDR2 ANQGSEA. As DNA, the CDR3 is TGCAGCTCGGGACAGAACTACAATGAGCAGTTCTTC. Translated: CSSGQNYNEQFF.

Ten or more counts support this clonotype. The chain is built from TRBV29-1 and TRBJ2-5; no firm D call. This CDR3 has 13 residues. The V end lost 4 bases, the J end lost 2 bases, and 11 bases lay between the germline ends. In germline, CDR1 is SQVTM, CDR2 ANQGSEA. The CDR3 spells CSVGSSGQETQYF. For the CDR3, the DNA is TGCAGCGTTGGTTCGTCAGGTCAAGAGACCCAGTACTTC.

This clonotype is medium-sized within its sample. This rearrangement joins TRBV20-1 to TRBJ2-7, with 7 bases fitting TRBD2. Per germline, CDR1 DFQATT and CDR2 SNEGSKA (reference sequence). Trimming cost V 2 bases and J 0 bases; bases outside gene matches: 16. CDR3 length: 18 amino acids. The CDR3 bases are TGCAGTGCTAGAAATACCCACCCAAATAGCGGGTCCTCCTACGAGCAGTACTTC. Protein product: CSARNTHPNSGSSYEQYF.

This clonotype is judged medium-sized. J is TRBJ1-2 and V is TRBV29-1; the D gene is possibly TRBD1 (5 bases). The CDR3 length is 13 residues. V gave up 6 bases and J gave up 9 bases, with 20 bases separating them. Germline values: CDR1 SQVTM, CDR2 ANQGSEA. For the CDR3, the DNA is TGCAGCGTCTACCCGGGACGACAAAGGAGCTACACCTTC. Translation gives CSVYPGRQRSYTF.

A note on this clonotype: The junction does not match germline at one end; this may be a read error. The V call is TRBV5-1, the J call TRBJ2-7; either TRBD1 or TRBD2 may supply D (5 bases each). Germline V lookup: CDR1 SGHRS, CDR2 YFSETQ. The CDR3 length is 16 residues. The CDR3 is CASSPPGAGSSSEQYF. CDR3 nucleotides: TGCGCCAGCAGCCCCCCCGGGGCAGGGTCATCCTCCGAGCAGTACTTC.

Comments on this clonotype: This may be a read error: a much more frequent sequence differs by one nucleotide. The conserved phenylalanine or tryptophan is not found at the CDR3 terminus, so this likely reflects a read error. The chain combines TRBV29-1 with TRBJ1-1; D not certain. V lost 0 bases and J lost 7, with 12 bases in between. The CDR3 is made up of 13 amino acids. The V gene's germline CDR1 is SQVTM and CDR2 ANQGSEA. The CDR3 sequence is CSVEEVGRGEAFV. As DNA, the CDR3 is TGCAGCGTTGAAGAGGTAGGACGGGGTGAAGCTTTCGTT.

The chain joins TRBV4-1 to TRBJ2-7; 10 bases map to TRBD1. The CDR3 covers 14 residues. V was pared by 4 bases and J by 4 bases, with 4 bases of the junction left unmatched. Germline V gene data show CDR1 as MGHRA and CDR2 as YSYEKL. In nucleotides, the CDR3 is TGCGCCAGCAGCCTAGGACAGGGGGTATACGAGCAGTACTTC. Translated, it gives CASSLGQGVYEQYF.

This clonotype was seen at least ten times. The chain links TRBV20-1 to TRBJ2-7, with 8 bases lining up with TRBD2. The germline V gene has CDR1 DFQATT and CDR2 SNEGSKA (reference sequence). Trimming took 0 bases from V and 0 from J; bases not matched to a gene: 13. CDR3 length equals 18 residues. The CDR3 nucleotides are TGCAGTGCTAGAGATCCTTCAACGGGGGGGCCGAGCTCCTACGAGCAGTACTTC. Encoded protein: CSARDPSTGGPSSYEQYF.

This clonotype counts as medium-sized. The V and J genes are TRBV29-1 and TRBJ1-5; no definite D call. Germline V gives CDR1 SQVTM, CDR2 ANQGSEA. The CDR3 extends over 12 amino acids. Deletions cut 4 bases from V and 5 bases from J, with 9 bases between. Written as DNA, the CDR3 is TGCAGCGTTGTAGAGACGGATCAGCCCCAGCATTTT. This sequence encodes CSVVETDQPQHF.

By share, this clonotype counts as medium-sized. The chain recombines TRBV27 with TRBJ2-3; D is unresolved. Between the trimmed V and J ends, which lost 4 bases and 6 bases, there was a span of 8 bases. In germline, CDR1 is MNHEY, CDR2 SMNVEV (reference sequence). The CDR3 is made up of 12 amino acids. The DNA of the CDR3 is TGTGCCAGCAGTTCCCCCCCGGATACGCAGTATTTT. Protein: CASSSPPDTQYF.

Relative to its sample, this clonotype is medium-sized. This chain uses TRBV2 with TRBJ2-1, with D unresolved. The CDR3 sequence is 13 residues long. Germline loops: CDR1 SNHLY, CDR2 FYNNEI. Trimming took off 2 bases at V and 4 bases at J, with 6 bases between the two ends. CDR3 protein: CASSESGYNEQFF. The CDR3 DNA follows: TGTGCCAGCAGTGAATCCGGTTACAATGAGCAGTTCTTC.

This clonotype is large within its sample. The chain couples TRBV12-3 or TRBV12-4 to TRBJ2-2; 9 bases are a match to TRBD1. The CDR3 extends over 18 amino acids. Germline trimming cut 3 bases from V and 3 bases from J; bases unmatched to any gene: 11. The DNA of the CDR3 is TGTGCCAGCAGTTTCATGACAGGGGGGCTAGACTACACCGGGGAGCTGTTTTTT. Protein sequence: CASSFMTGGLDYTGELFF.

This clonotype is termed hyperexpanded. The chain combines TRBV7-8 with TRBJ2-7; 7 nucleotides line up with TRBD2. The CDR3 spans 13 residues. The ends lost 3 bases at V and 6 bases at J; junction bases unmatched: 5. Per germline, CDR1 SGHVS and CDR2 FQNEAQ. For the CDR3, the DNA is TGTGCCAGCAGCTTCGGGGAGGGCCTCGAGCAGTACTTC. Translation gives CASSFGEGLEQYF.

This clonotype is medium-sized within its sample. CDR3 residues: CASSLVLGGNTIYF. CDR3 sequence (DNA): TGTGCCAGCAGCTTAGTTCTGGGAGGAAACACCATATATTTT. The chain employs TRBV7-2 and TRBJ1-3; D gene uncertain. Trimming pared 1 base from V and 4 bases from J, leaving 8 bases between. This CDR3 is built from 14 residues. Germline values: CDR1 SGHTA, CDR2 FQGNSA.

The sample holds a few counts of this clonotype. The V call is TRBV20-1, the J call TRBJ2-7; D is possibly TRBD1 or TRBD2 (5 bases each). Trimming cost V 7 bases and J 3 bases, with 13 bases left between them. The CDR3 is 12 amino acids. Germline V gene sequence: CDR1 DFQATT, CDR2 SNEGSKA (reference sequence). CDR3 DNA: TGCAGTGTGGGGACGGGTAGCTACGAGCAGTACTTC. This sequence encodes CSVGTGSYEQYF.

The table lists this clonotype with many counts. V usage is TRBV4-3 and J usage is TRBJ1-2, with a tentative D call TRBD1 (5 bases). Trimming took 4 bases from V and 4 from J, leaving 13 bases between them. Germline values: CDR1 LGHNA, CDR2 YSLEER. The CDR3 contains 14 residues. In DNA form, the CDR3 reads TGCGCCAGCAGCCGAGGGACTGCTCTCTATGGCTACACCTTC. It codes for CASSRGTALYGYTF.